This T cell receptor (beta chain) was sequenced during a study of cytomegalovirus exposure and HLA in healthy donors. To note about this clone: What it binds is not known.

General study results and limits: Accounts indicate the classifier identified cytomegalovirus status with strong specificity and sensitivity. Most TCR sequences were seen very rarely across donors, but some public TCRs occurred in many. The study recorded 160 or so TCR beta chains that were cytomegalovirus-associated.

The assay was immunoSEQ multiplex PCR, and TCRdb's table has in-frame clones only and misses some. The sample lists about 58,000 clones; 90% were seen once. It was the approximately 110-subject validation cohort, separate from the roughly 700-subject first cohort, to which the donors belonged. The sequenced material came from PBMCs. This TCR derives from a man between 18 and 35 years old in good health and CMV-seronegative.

The DNA for the CDR3 is TGTGCCAGCAGTTTCCGGAGCCTGAACACTGAAGCTTTCTTT. Amino acid sequence: CASSFRSLNTEAFF. The chain carries TRBV28 and TRBJ1-1; D is ambiguous. V lost 3 bases to trimming and J lost 0 bases, with 8 bases between them. CDR1 is MDHEN, CDR2 SYDVKM, per germline. The CDR3 runs to 14 residues.